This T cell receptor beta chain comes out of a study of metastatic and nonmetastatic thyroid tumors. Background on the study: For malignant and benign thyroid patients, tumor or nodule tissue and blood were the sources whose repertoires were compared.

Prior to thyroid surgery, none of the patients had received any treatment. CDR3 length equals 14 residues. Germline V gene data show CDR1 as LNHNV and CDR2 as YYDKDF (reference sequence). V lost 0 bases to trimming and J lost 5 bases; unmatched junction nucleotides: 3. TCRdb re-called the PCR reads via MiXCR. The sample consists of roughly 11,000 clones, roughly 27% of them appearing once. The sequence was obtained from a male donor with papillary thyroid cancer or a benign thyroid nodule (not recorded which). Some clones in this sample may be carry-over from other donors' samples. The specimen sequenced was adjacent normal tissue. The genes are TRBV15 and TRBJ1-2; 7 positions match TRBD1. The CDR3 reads CATSREGDRYGYTF. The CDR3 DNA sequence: TGTGCCACCAGCAGAGAGGGGGACAGATATGGCTACACCTTC.